These T cell receptor beta chains were read from a single sample in a study of shared clonotypes between healthy human individuals. Measured with immunoSEQ multiplex PCR; TCRdb has only the in-frame clones, and not every one. Of 1 million to 1.3 million clones listed, around 82% are singletons. The material sequenced was memory CD4+ T cells from PBMCs. The source is a young man in good health. Some clones in this sample may be carry-over from other donors' samples. CDR3s include the opening cysteine and the closing phenylalanine or tryptophan. A D gene is named only where the DNA matches it firmly. Some rows mark clone size as missing; the rest say once, few, many or name a class of expanded clone.

D	size	J	V	CDR3	DNA
TRBD1	-	TRBJ2-2	TRBV11-2	CASSLDYRGYTGELFF	TGTGCCAGCAGCTTAGACTACAGGGGATACACCGGGGAGCTGTTTTTT
-	-	TRBJ2-3	TRBV7-3	CASSRAGTDTQYF	TGTGCCAGCAGCCGTGCCGGTACAGATACGCAGTATTTT
-	-	TRBJ2-7	TRBV28	CASSSVYEQYF	TGTGCCAGCAGTTCCGTATACGAGCAGTACTTC
TRBD2	-	TRBJ2-3	TRBV4-1	CASSQEGRASGRASDTQYF	TGCGCCAGCAGCCAAGAGGGGCGAGCTAGCGGGAGGGCCTCAGATACGCAGTATTTT
-	-	TRBJ2-1	TRBV6-5	CASSNGGNEQFF	TGTGCCAGCAGCAACGGGGGTAATGAGCAGTTCTTC
TRBD2	few	TRBJ2-2	TRBV5-1	CASSPQAGGFAGELFF	TGCGCCAGCAGCCCGCAAGCGGGAGGATTCGCCGGGGAGCTGTTTTTT
TRBD1	-	TRBJ1-2	TRBV18	CASSPLSGQGARDYGYTF	TGTGCCAGCTCACCACTCTCCGGACAGGGGGCTAGAGACTATGGCTACACCTTC
-	-	TRBJ2-1	TRBV4-2	CASSQDRAPAEYEQFF	TGTGCCAGCAGCCAAGATCGGGCCCCAGCAGAATATGAGCAGTTCTTC
-	-	TRBJ1-4	TRBV2	CASSGDLVGKLFF	TGTGCCAGCAGTGGGGACTTGGTGGGAAAACTGTTTTTT
TRBD1	few	TRBJ1-2	TRBV27	CASSSLGQGYGYTF	TGTGCCAGCAGTTCCTTGGGACAGGGATATGGCTACACCTTC
-	-	TRBJ2-7	TRBV20-1	CSAGDLEQYF	TGCAGTGCTGGGGACCTCGAGCAGTACTTC
TRBD2	once	TRBJ2-7	TRBV28	CASSVTSGGSSYEQYF	TGTGCCAGCAGTGTCACCTCGGGGGGGTCCTCCTACGAGCAGTACTTC
TRBD1	-	TRBJ1-3	TRBV28	CASSLGPLGYHGTGVWNTIYF	TGTGCCAGCAGTTTGGGGCCTTTAGGATATCACGGGACAGGGGTTTGGAACACCATATATTTT
-	-	TRBJ2-5	TRBV5-1	CASRANSLPGETQYF	TGCGCCAGCAGAGCCAACTCGCTCCCAGGAGAGACCCAGTACTTC
TRBD2	-	TRBJ2-5	TRBV9	CASSAGLAGGETQYF	TGTGCCAGCAGCGCGGGACTAGCGGGAGGAGAGACCCAGTACTTC
-	-	TRBJ1-5	TRBV28	CASSPRLANNQPQHF	TGTGCCAGCAGTCCCCGGCTGGCTAACAATCAGCCCCAGCATTTT
-	-	TRBJ1-3	TRBV10-3	CAISEFGNTIYF	TGTGCCATCAGTGAATTCGGAAACACCATATATTTT
-	-	TRBJ1-1	TRBV5-1	CASSLRQSNTEAFF	TGCGCCAGCAGCTTGCGACAGTCGAACACTGAAGCTTTCTTT
TRBD2	-	TRBJ2-7	TRBV11-2	CASIPGAGPRGEQYF	TGTGCCAGCATCCCCGGAGCGGGGCCACGGGGCGAGCAGTACTTC
-	-	TRBJ1-1	TRBV29-1	CSVEYRASTEAFF	TGCAGCGTTGAGTACCGGGCCAGCACTGAAGCTTTCTTT
TRBD2	-	TRBJ2-3	TRBV9	CASSVAGGGGRAPDTQYF	TGTGCCAGCAGCGTAGCCGGAGGGGGCGGGAGGGCCCCCGATACGCAGTATTTT
-	-	TRBJ2-1	TRBV11-3	CASSLDSQQEFF	TGTGCCAGCAGCTTAGATTCACAACAGGAGTTCTTC
-	many	TRBJ1-1	TRBV7-2	CASSRGWGEPTEAFF	TGTGCCAGCAGTCGAGGATGGGGGGAACCCACTGAAGCTTTCTTT
-	-	TRBJ2-7	TRBV7-2	CASSSRKGPPYEQYF	TGTGCCAGCAGCTCACGCAAGGGCCCCCCCTACGAGCAGTACTTC
-	-	TRBJ1-1	TRBV19	CASARDAGTEAFF	TGTGCCAGTGCACGGGACGCCGGGACTGAAGCTTTCTTT
-	-	TRBJ1-2	TRBV5-1	CASSLDPSNYGYTF	TGCGCCAGCAGCTTGGATCCTTCTAACTATGGCTACACCTTC
-	-	TRBJ2-7	TRBV5-8	CASRKNSGQGYEQYF	TGTGCCAGCAGGAAAAATAGCGGTCAGGGCTACGAGCAGTACTTC
-	-	TRBJ2-3	TRBV5-4	CASSSDHDRIEGTDTQYF	TGTGCCAGCAGCTCGGACCATGACAGGATCGAGGGCACAGATACGCAGTATTTT
TRBD2	few	TRBJ2-1	TRBV5-1	CASSPSAGGSYNEQFF	TGCGCCAGCAGCCCGTCAGCGGGAGGATCCTACAATGAGCAGTTCTTC
-	few	TRBJ1-4	TRBV11-2	CATTGLLNEKLFF	TGTGCCACAACCGGGCTTTTAAATGAAAAACTGTTTTTT
-	-	TRBJ1-1	TRBV5-1	CASSLDAGRTEAFF	TGCGCCAGCAGCTTGGACGCAGGGAGAACTGAAGCTTTCTTT
-	-	TRBJ1-4	TRBV5-8	CASRSVGGGGEKLFF	TGTGCCAGCAGAAGCGTAGGGGGAGGCGGTGAAAAACTGTTTTTT
-	-	TRBJ1-1	TRBV28	CASSSHRVEAFF	TGTGCCAGCAGCTCCCACAGGGTGGAAGCTTTCTTT
TRBD2	-	TRBJ2-2	TRBV19	CASSIVAGGSSGELFF	TGTGCCAGTAGTATAGTAGCGGGAGGGTCCTCCGGGGAGCTGTTTTTT
-	once	TRBJ2-5	TRBV27	CASSSLDSGETQYF	TGTGCCAGCAGTTCGTTGGACAGCGGAGAGACCCAGTACTTC
-	-	TRBJ2-4	TRBV9	CASSPPGGDIQYF	TGTGCCAGCAGCCCCCCGGGCGGGGACATTCAGTACTTC
TRBD2	many	TRBJ2-5	TRBV30	CAWSQGLAGETQYF	TGTGCCTGGAGTCAAGGACTAGCGGGAGAGACCCAGTACTTC
-	-	TRBJ2-2	TRBV2	CASSEKANTGELFF	TGTGCCAGCAGTGAGAAGGCGAACACCGGGGAGCTGTTTTTT
-	-	TRBJ1-1	TRBV7-2	CASTLGTGSGAFF	TGTGCCAGCACCCTCGGGACGGGGAGTGGGGCTTTCTTT
-	-	TRBJ2-7	TRBV29-1	CSVERGGQPRVRHF	TGCAGCGTTGAACGAGGCGGTCAGCCCCGGGTGAGACACTTC
TRBD1	-	TRBJ1-5	TRBV28	CASNPRSQDRGHRGPQHF	TGTGCCAGCAACCCAAGATCTCAGGACAGGGGCCACCGGGGCCCCCAGCATTTT
-	-	TRBJ2-2	TRBV11-3	CASCPSVNTGELFF	TGTGCCAGCTGCCCTAGCGTTAACACCGGGGAGCTGTTTTTT
-	-	TRBJ1-2	TRBV2	CASSRSINYGYTF	TGTGCCAGCAGTAGGTCCATTAACTATGGCTACACCTTC
TRBD2	-	TRBJ2-1	TRBV29-1	CSLVTTGGTASYNEQFF	TGCAGCCTCGTAACCACCGGGGGGACCGCCTCCTACAATGAGCAGTTCTTC
-	-	TRBJ1-4	TRBV6-5	CASSYSGIQRNEKLFF	TGTGCCAGCAGTTACTCGGGCATTCAACGGAATGAAAAACTGTTTTTT
-	many	TRBJ2-7	TRBV7-2	CASSPSRDLYEQYF	TGTGCCAGCAGCCCGTCCCGGGACCTATACGAGCAGTACTTC
-	-	TRBJ2-5	TRBV5-1	CASSLIVGQETQYF	TGCGCCAGCAGCTTAATCGTTGGGCAAGAGACCCAGTACTTC
-	-	TRBJ1-2	TRBV5-1	CASSPPAGANYGYTF	TGCGCCAGCAGCCCGCCGGCAGGGGCTAACTATGGCTACACCTTC
TRBD2	-	TRBJ2-3	TRBV9	CASSPRLAGGLDTQYF	TGTGCCAGCAGCCCCCGACTAGCGGGAGGATTAGATACGCAGTATTTT
TRBD2	-	TRBJ2-7	TRBV6-5	CASSFSSGRAGEQYF	TGTGCCAGCAGTTTCTCTAGCGGGAGGGCAGGGGAGCAGTACTTC
-	-	TRBJ2-2	TRBV2	CASSSGAGELFF	TGTGCCAGCAGTAGCGGCGCCGGGGAGCTGTTTTTT
-	-	TRBJ2-4	TRBV13	CASSQAGNIQYF	TGTGCCAGCAGCCAAGCGGGAAACATTCAGTACTTC
-	-	TRBJ2-2	TRBV19	CASGGGTATNTGELFF	TGTGCCAGTGGGGGGGGCACAGCAACGAACACCGGGGAGCTGTTTTTT
TRBD1	-	TRBJ2-7	TRBV7-8	CASSPRTGGPNEQYF	TGTGCCAGCAGCCCAAGGACAGGGGGCCCAAATGAGCAGTACTTC
TRBD2	-	TRBJ2-1	TRBV5-1	CASSQRLAGNNEQFF	TGCGCCAGCAGCCAGCGGCTAGCGGGGAACAATGAGCAGTTCTTC